The 26 T cell receptor beta chains below were found in one sample sequenced in a study of post-analysis software for immune sequencing data. These receptors have no identified antigens. The authors incorporated unique molecular identifiers into the TCR beta cDNA libraries. TCRdb reanalysed the PCR reads using MiXCR and keeps one entry per CDR3 protein. The table records about 770,000 distinct CDR3 sequences, more than 45% of them present only once. Study-level results: TRBV segments more frequent in patients than in controls numbered five and included TRBV5-6, TRBV5-1 and TRBV20-1.

Input material: blood. The receptors derive from a girl aged 10 to 17 with multiple sclerosis.

The rearrangement uses TRBV20-1 and TRBJ2-3, with 11 bases fitting TRBD2. Germline lookup yields CDR1 DFQATT and CDR2 SNEGSKA (reference sequence). J lost 0 bases, V lost 0 bases, and 11 bases had no gene match. CDR3 length equals 19 residues. CDR3 sequence: CSARDLWSSGRPSTDTQYF. The CDR3 DNA reads as TGCAGTGCTAGAGATCTGTGGTCTAGCGGGAGGCCAAGCACAGATACGCAGTATTTT.

The chain recombines TRBV24-1 with TRBJ2-7; D is unresolved. CDR1 is KGHDR, CDR2 SFDVKD, per germline. The V end was cut by 9 bases, the J end by 0 bases, with 11 bases between. The CDR3 consists of 13 residues. The CDR3 DNA sequence: TGTGCCACCGGTTCTACAGACTCCTACGAGCAGTACTTC. Translated, it gives CATGSTDSYEQYF.

The sample holds a few counts of this clonotype. The chain combines TRBV12-3 or TRBV12-4 with TRBJ2-7, with D maybe TRBD2 (6 bases). V lost 6 bases and J lost 1, with 16 bases in between. CDR3 length: 15 amino acids. This CDR3 reads CASRNRELASYEQYF. The CDR3, as DNA: TGTGCCAGCAGGAACCGGGAGTTAGCATCCTACGAGCAGTACTTC.

Only a few counts were recorded for this clonotype. V usage is TRBV7-8 and J usage is TRBJ2-5; possible D gene TRBD2, 5 bases. Trimming took off 3 bases at V and 7 bases at J, with 24 bases between the two ends. Looked up from germline, CDR1 is SGHVS and CDR2 is FQNEAQ. The length of the CDR3 is 17 residues. CDR3 DNA: TGTGCCAGCAGCTTTTCCCAAGTAGCGTACAAAGAGGGGACCCAGTACTTC. It specifies CASSFSQVAYKEGTQYF.

This chain connects TRBV29-1 to TRBJ1-2, with D possibly matching TRBD1 (6 bases). Trimming removed 3 bases from V and 5 bases from J, with 7 bases in between. The CDR3 has 11 residues. The germline V gene encodes CDR1 SQVTM and CDR2 ANQGSEA. CDR3 loop: CSVDQGYGYTF. In DNA, the CDR3 is TGCAGCGTTGATCAGGGGTATGGCTACACCTTC.

The chain combines TRBV10-3 with TRBJ2-3; D ambiguous. This CDR3 region has 13 residues. Trimming removed 5 bases from V and 0 bases from J, with 6 bases in between. Germline loops: CDR1 ENHRY, CDR2 SYGVKD. CDR3 nucleotide sequence: TGTGCCATCAGTCCTGGTAGCACAGATACGCAGTATTTT. This translates into CAISPGSTDTQYF.

The V gene is TRBV12-3 or TRBV12-4, the J gene TRBJ2-5; 10 nucleotides align to TRBD2. V dropped 5 bases and J dropped 5; count of bases not matched to a gene: 14. CDR3 length: 17 residues. CDR3 amino acids: CASSQQGPSGRAETQYF. The CDR3 nucleotides are TGTGCCAGCAGTCAACAGGGCCCCAGCGGGAGGGCGGAGACCCAGTACTTC.

This clonotype was recorded a few times. The chain links TRBV6-5 to TRBJ2-1; TRBD2 is a possible D gene (5 bases). With 2 bases removed from V and 6 bases from J, the gap between germline ends came to 11 bases. The CDR3 runs 14 residues. Germline CDR1 MNHEY, CDR2 SVGAGI. CDR3 sequence (DNA): TGTGCCAGCAGTTACGGGCTAGCCCTCAATGAGCAGTTCTTC. It codes for CASSYGLALNEQFF.

This chain uses TRBV12-3 or TRBV12-4 with TRBJ1-5; 7 bases line up with TRBD1. V dropped 3 bases and J dropped 4; count of bases not matched to a gene: 6. This CDR3 spans 15 amino acids. The CDR3 loop reads CASSFGDRENQPQHF. The CDR3, as DNA: TGTGCCAGCAGTTTCGGGGACAGAGAAAATCAGCCCCAGCATTTT.

This clonotype was seen many times. This chain connects TRBV24-1 to TRBJ2-5; 11 bases fit TRBD1. This CDR3 has 14 amino acids. With 6 bases clipped from V and 5 bases from J, the junction kept 4 bases outside the gene matches. The V gene's germline CDR1 is KGHDR and CDR2 SFDVKD. CDR3 nucleotides: TGTGCCACCAGTATCGGACAGGGGGCGGAGACCCAGTACTTC. Translating it yields CATSIGQGAETQYF.

V is TRBV4-2 and J is TRBJ1-2, with a tentative D call TRBD1 (6 bases). Germline loops: CDR1 LGHNA, CDR2 YNFKEQ. The V end lost 1 base, the J end lost 2 bases, and 23 bases lay between the germline ends. The CDR3 contains 19 residues. CDR3 bases: TGTGCCAGCAGCCAAGTCCTGGGGGCCCCCCCCACCCCCAACTATGGCTACACCTTC. Protein product: CASSQVLGAPPTPNYGYTF.

The rearrangement links TRBV20-1 to TRBJ2-1; D call uncertain. CDR3 length: 13 residues. Germline CDR1 reads DFQATT; CDR2 reads SNEGSKA (reference sequence). Trimming took 1 base from V and 0 from J, leaving 4 bases between them. CDR3 DNA sequence: TGCAGTGCTAGAGGTGACTCCTACAATGAGCAGTTCTTC. It specifies CSARGDSYNEQFF.

CDR3 residues: CASSLVPLQETQYF. The CDR3 DNA reads TGTGCCAGCAGTTTAGTTCCCCTCCAAGAGACCCAGTACTTC. The chain links TRBV12-3 or TRBV12-4 to TRBJ2-5, with D unresolved. CDR3 size: 14 residues. Trimming took off 1 base at V and 1 base at J, with 7 bases between the two ends.

This clonotype has more than one count but fewer than ten. For the CDR3, the DNA is TGCAGTGCTCCACCCGATACTGCGGGGCAGCCCCAGCATTTT. This sequence encodes CSAPPDTAGQPQHF. The chain is built from TRBV20-1 and TRBJ1-5; D unclear. Germline V gene data show CDR1 as DFQATT and CDR2 as SNEGSKA (reference sequence). The CDR3 covers 14 residues. Trimming stripped 5 bases from V and 7 bases from J, with 18 bases between.

This clonotype was picked up many times. The genes are TRBV20-1 and TRBJ2-5, with 14 positions matching TRBD2. CDR1 and CDR2 from the germline V gene are DFQATT and SNEGSKA (reference sequence). V lost 1 base, J lost 5 bases, and 3 bases stayed unmatched. This CDR3 region has 15 residues. This CDR3 is CSARAGLAGVETQYF. The CDR3 DNA follows: TGCAGTGCTAGAGCGGGACTAGCGGGAGTGGAGACCCAGTACTTC.

This clonotype was seen a few times. As DNA, the CDR3 is TGTGCCGGCGAGCCGGTTTGGATCCCCGGTGATGAGCAGTACTTC. Translating gives CAGEPVWIPGDEQYF. V usage is TRBV9 and J usage is TRBJ2-7; D remains ambiguous. The CDR3 totals 15 residues. Germline lookup yields CDR1 SGDLS and CDR2 YYNGEE. Trimming cost V 10 bases and J 7 bases, with 27 bases left between them.

This clonotype has a handful of counts. This chain uses TRBV7-9 with TRBJ2-7, with TRBD2 matching 13 bases. Germline V lookup: CDR1 SEHNR, CDR2 FQNEAQ (reference sequence). The CDR3 sequence is 16 residues long. The V gene end was trimmed by 5 bases and the J gene end by 5 bases; junction bases not matched to a gene: 9. For the CDR3, the DNA is TGTGCCAGCAGCCCCGGGACTAGCGGGAAAAGGAACGAGCAGTACTTC. The encoded protein is CASSPGTSGKRNEQYF. Supplemented by reference TRBV7-9 and TRBJ2-7, the full variable domain reads DTGVSQNPRHKITKRGQNVTFRCDPISEHNRLYWYRQTLGQGPEFLTYFQNEAQLEKSRLLSDRFSAERPKGSFSTLEIQRTEQGDSAMYLCASSPGTSGKRNEQYFGPGTRLTVT.

Only a few counts were recorded for this clonotype. The chain links TRBV7-8 to TRBJ2-1; 10 bases are a match to TRBD2. Germline V gene data show CDR1 as SGHVS and CDR2 as FQNEAQ. The V and J ends lost 1 base and 15 bases, in that order; junction bases with no gene match: 12. CDR3 length: 15 residues. Here the CDR3 DNA reads TGTGCCAGCAGCTTAGGTGTAGCGGGAGGCCGCAGTGGGTTCTTC. This gives the protein CASSLGVAGGRSGFF.

J is TRBJ2-7 and V is TRBV29-1, with 8 bases aligning to TRBD1. CDR3 length: 15 residues. Germline V gene sequence: CDR1 SQVTM, CDR2 ANQGSEA. V lost 0 bases and J lost 4; bases outside the gene matches: 8. CDR3 sequence (DNA): TGCAGCGTTGAAGATCAGGGGGCTACGATGTACGAGCAGTACTTC. It specifies CSVEDQGATMYEQYF.

A word on this clonotype: The junction and the germline gene differ at one end; a read error may be behind it. The chain combines TRBV5-1 with TRBJ2-1, with TRBD2 as a possible D gene (6 bases). There are 14 residues in the CDR3. Germline V gene data show CDR1 as SGHRS and CDR2 as YFSETQ. CDR3 amino acids: CASSSEIGYNERFF. In DNA, the CDR3 is TGCGCCAGTTCTAGCGAGATCGGCTACAATGAGCGGTTCTTC.

This clonotype was picked up a small number of times. J is TRBJ2-3 and V is TRBV7-2; 16 nucleotides agree with TRBD2. The V segment lost 5 bases and the J segment 6 bases; nucleotides outside the gene matches: 8. The CDR3 consists of 17 residues. Looked up from germline, CDR1 is SGHTA and CDR2 is FQGNSA. The DNA of the CDR3 is TGTGCCAGCAGCCCAGGGACTAGCGGGAGGGCCAAGGATACGCAGTATTTT. Amino acids: CASSPGTSGRAKDTQYF.

This clonotype has more than one count but fewer than ten. This sequence joins TRBV12-3 or TRBV12-4 and TRBJ2-7, with D perhaps matching TRBD2 (5 bases). CDR3 size: 14 residues. The V end was cut by 5 bases, the J end by 2 bases, with 13 bases between. The CDR3, as DNA: TGTGCCAGCAGTCCCCGGCTAGCACCCTACGAGCAGTACTTC. This sequence encodes CASSPRLAPYEQYF.

V gene TRBV27 combines with J gene TRBJ2-5; 7 nucleotides line up with TRBD1. J gave up 2 bases and V 8 bases, and 8 bases lay outside the gene matches. The CDR3 has 14 amino acids. CDR1 MNHEY and CDR2 SMNVEV come from the germline V gene (reference sequence). The CDR3 nucleotides are TGTGCCAGCGGCCCGCGACAGGGACAAGAGACCCAGTACTTC. As protein: CASGPRQGQETQYF.

A remark on this clonotype: Sequence at one end of the junction differs from germline and may be a read error. This chain joins TRBV5-1 and TRBJ2-2; D call uncertain. Germline CDR1 SGHRS, CDR2 YFSETQ. The CDR3 length is 14 residues. Here the CDR3 DNA reads TGTGCCAGCAGCTTAGCCCTGAACACCGGGGAGCTGTTTTTT. Translated: CASSLALNTGELFF.

The chain's CDR3 is CASSQEAVRNYQYF. The CDR3 DNA reads TGTGCCAGCAGCCAAGAGGCGGTCCGGAATTATCAGTACTTC. The rearrangement joins TRBV3-1 to TRBJ2-4, with no clear D. Germline loops: CDR1 LGHDT, CDR2 YNNKEL (reference sequence). Trimming shortened V by 0 bases and J by 12 bases, and 15 bases separated the two germline ends. The CDR3 extends over 14 amino acids.

This rearrangement joins TRBV20-1 to TRBJ2-3; 7 bases agree with TRBD2. Trimming took 3 bases from V and 2 from J; bases not matched to a gene: 11. This CDR3 contains 16 residues. CDR1 and CDR2 from the germline V gene are DFQATT and SNEGSKA (reference sequence). CDR3: CSASPLSGMVTDTQYF. The CDR3 nucleotides are TGCAGTGCTAGTCCCCTAAGCGGGATGGTCACAGATACGCAGTATTTT.